These T cell receptor beta chains were read from a single sample in a study of blood T cell repertoires in COVID-19. Sequencing was performed with immunoSEQ multiplex PCR; in TCRdb, only in-frame clones are kept and a portion is missing. The sample lists over 250,000 clones, 80% to 90% occurring once. What was sequenced was peripheral blood. These receptors originate from a woman in her 70s with acute or convalescent COVID-19. Each CDR3 is given with its conserved first and last residue. Fields, in order: clone size, J gene, D gene, V gene, CDR3 DNA, CDR3 protein. A D gene is named only where the DNA matches it firmly. Some rows mark clone size as missing; the rest say once, few, many or name a class of expanded clone.

NA | TRBJ2-2 | NA | TRBV6-5 | TGTGCCAGCACGGGTGACAGAGCGAACACCGGGGAGCTGTTTTTT | CASTGDRANTGELFF
NA | TRBJ2-7 | NA | TRBV5-1 | TGCGCCAGCAGCTTGGCTCGTCAGGGCGGTGAGCAGTACTTC | CASSLARQGGEQYF
NA | TRBJ2-3 | NA | TRBV5-6 | TGTGCCAGCAGCTTTGTCCGGGGTTTGGATACGCAGTATTTT | CASSFVRGLDTQYF
NA | TRBJ2-2 | TRBD1 | TRBV18 | TGTGCCAGCTCACTCGGGACAGAGCCCACCGGGGAGCTGTTTTTT | CASSLGTEPTGELFF
NA | TRBJ1-1 | TRBD1 | TRBV5-1 | TGCGCCAGCGCAACAACAGGGGGAATCACTGAAGCTTTCTTT | CASATTGGITEAFF
NA | TRBJ2-1 | TRBD2 | TRBV14 | TGTGCCAGCAGCCAAGGGGGACTAGTCACTTTTCGGTTCTTC | CASSQGGLVTFRFF
NA | TRBJ1-2 | NA | TRBV2 | TGTGCCAGCAATCAGGGCAGGGAAGGGGGCTACACCTTC | CASNQGREGGYTF
NA | TRBJ2-7 | TRBD1 | TRBV2 | TGTGCCAGCAGTGAAGCGAGGGCCCCATTACGGGACAGTGGCCACGAGCAGTACTTC | CASSEARAPLRDSGHEQYF
NA | TRBJ1-2 | NA | TRBV10-3 | TGTGCCATCGGTCAGGGGCGGGTGAACTATGGCTACACCTTC | CAIGQGRVNYGYTF
NA | TRBJ2-2 | TRBD1 | TRBV5-4 | TGTGCCAGCAGCCCTAGACAGGGAAAGAGTGGGGAGCTGTTTTTT | CASSPRQGKSGELFF
NA | TRBJ1-2 | TRBD1 | TRBV2 | TGTGCCAGCACAAGCAGGGGGCGAGGATATGGCTACACCTTC | CASTSRGRGYGYTF
NA | TRBJ1-5 | TRBD1 | TRBV7-8 | TGTGCCAGCAGCTTAGCGGGGACAGGGAAGGGTCAGCCCCAGCATTTT | CASSLAGTGKGQPQHF
NA | TRBJ2-3 | TRBD1 | TRBV15 | TGTGCCACCAGCAGAGATAGGACAGGGACGGATACGCAGTATTTT | CATSRDRTGTDTQYF
NA | TRBJ1-2 | TRBD1 | TRBV19 | TGTGCCAGTAGTTGGACAGGGAATGGCTACACCTTC | CASSWTGNGYTF
NA | TRBJ1-2 | TRBD1 | TRBV29-1 | TGCAGCGCTGATACCACGGGACAGGTATATGGCTACACCTTC | CSADTTGQVYGYTF
NA | TRBJ2-1 | NA | TRBV6-6 | TGTGCCAGCAGCCTCGAGGGGGGGCCGCCGTACAATGAGCAGTTCTTC | CASSLEGGPPYNEQFF
NA | TRBJ2-1 | TRBD2 | TRBV7-2 | TGTGCCAGCAGCACGCGCAGCGGGGGGCTGATAGGGGAGCAGTTCTTC | CASSTRSGGLIGEQFF
NA | TRBJ2-7 | TRBD1 | TRBV15 | TGTGCCACCAGCAGAGTAGGGACAGGGCCCTACGAGCAGTACTTC | CATSRVGTGPYEQYF
once | TRBJ2-3 | NA | TRBV11-3 | TGTGCCAGCAGCTTAGGTGGGGCCCCCCCATACCCGGATACGCAGTATTTT | CASSLGGAPPYPDTQYF
NA | TRBJ2-2 | NA | TRBV30 | TGTGCCTGGAGAAGGACAGCGAACACCGGGGAGCTGTTTTTT | CAWRRTANTGELFF
NA | TRBJ2-3 | NA | TRBV27 | TGTGCCAGCAGTTTTGGCGGGGGCAGGGGCACAGATACGCAGTATTTT | CASSFGGGRGTDTQYF
NA | TRBJ1-1 | TRBD1 | TRBV27 | TGTGCCAGCAGTGCACCGTGGACAGGGTATTCGGGGCGAGACCGAAGGGGCACTGAAGCTTTCTTT | CASSAPWTGYSGRDRRGTEAFF
NA | TRBJ2-5 | TRBD1 | TRBV3-1/TRBV3-2 | TGTGCCAGCAGCCAAAACCAGGGGGCCCACGAGACCCAGTACTTC | CASSQNQGAHETQYF
once | TRBJ1-6 | NA | TRBV11-2 | TGTGCCAGCAGCTGGGGGCCGTTAGGATCACCCCTCCACTTT | CASSWGPLGSPLHF
few | TRBJ2-2 | TRBD1 | TRBV4-2 | TGTGCCAGCAGTCGCAACCGGGACAGGGCCATCGGGGAGCTGTTTTTT | CASSRNRDRAIGELFF
NA | TRBJ2-1 | TRBD2 | TRBV10-3 | TGTGCCATCAGTGAGAGCAGAGCGGGGGGGTATCATCTGTTCTTC | CAISESRAGGYHLFF
NA | TRBJ2-3 | NA | TRBV11-2 | TGTGCCAGCAGCTCCTTAGATACGCAGTATTTT | CASSSLDTQYF
NA | TRBJ2-1 | TRBD2 | TRBV7-9 | TGTGCCAGCTCCCCGGGACTAGCGGTGGATGAGCAGTTCTTC | CASSPGLAVDEQFF
NA | TRBJ2-2 | TRBD2 | TRBV6-6 | TGTGCCAGCAGTCCTAATAGCGGGGACGCCTCCGCCGGGGAGCTGTTTTTT | CASSPNSGDASAGELFF
NA | TRBJ1-5 | TRBD1 | TRBV2 | TGTGCCAGCAGTCTTGGCGACAGGGTTGGTCAGCCCCAGCATTTT | CASSLGDRVGQPQHF
NA | TRBJ2-3 | TRBD2 | TRBV3-1/TRBV3-2 | TGTGCCAGCAGCCAGCAACAGGGACTAGATGTGGGCACAGATACGCAGTATTTT | CASSQQQGLDVGTDTQYF
NA | TRBJ2-2 | NA | TRBV7-6 | TGTGCCAGCAGCTTTAGGAGGGGGCAGGTCACCGGGGAGCTGTTTTTT | CASSFRRGQVTGELFF
NA | TRBJ1-1 | NA | TRBV11-2 | TGTGCCAGCAGCTTAGGGGCAGGGCGAGGAACTGAAGCTTTCTTT | CASSLGAGRGTEAFF
NA | TRBJ2-5 | TRBD1 | TRBV28 | TGTGCCAGCAGTTTACTGGGGACAGGGGCCCTCCCTCAGTACTTC | CASSLLGTGALPQYF
few | TRBJ2-7 | TRBD2 | TRBV24-1 | TGTGCCACCAGTGGAAGCGGGGGGTCACCCTACGAGCAGTACTTC | CATSGSGGSPYEQYF
NA | TRBJ2-7 | NA | TRBV6-6 | TGTGCCAGCAGCCGGGACAACTTCTACGAGCAGTACTTC | CASSRDNFYEQYF
NA | TRBJ1-2 | TRBD1 | TRBV5-1 | TGCGCCAGCAGCTTTCAGGGGGTGGACTATGGCTACACCTTC | CASSFQGVDYGYTF
NA | TRBJ2-6 | NA | TRBV3-1/TRBV3-2 | TGTGCCAGCAGCCAGCAGGGCTCTGGGGCCAACGTCCTGACTTTC | CASSQQGSGANVLTF
NA | TRBJ1-4 | NA | TRBV7-9 | TGTGCCAGCAGCTCCTTGGGCCTAGCCGGTGAAAAACTGTTTTTT | CASSSLGLAGEKLFF
NA | TRBJ2-1 | NA | TRBV5-1 | TGCGCCAGCAGCTCGACAGACAATGAGCAGTTCTTC | CASSSTDNEQFF
NA | TRBJ1-4 | NA | TRBV19 | TGTGCCAGCAGAGACGAGCCGGGGGCAACTAATGAAAAACTGTTTTTT | CASRDEPGATNEKLFF